The next 27 T cell receptor beta chains were all read from a single sample in a study of cytomegalovirus exposure and HLA in healthy donors. PCR amplification relied on 60 Vbeta primers (plus 13 Jbeta primers). Assay used: immunoSEQ multiplex PCR; TCRdb lists only in-frame clones, some missing. The profile shows 95,000 to 100,000 clones, more than 80% of them singletons. Sequenced input: PBMCs. These receptors were obtained from a man aged 30-40 years in good health and CMV-seronegative.

The genes are TRBV9 and TRBJ2-7, with 11 bases fitting TRBD2. Germline assignment: CDR1 SGDLS and CDR2 YYNGEE. The length of the CDR3 is 15 residues. V gave up 0 bases and J gave up 4 bases; unmatched junction bases: 3. The CDR3 spells CASSVAASGRYEQYF. The CDR3 bases are TGTGCCAGCAGCGTAGCCGCTAGCGGGAGGTACGAGCAGTACTTC.

J is TRBJ1-2 and V is TRBV9, with D perhaps matching TRBD1 (6 bases). CDR1 and CDR2 (germline): SGDLS, YYNGEE. This CDR3 has 11 residues. Trimming took off 3 bases at V and 10 bases at J, with 10 bases between the two ends. The CDR3 loop is CASSGTGSYTF. For the CDR3, the DNA is TGTGCCAGCAGCGGAACAGGGTCCTACACCTTC.

This clone was picked up one time. DNA of the CDR3: TGTGCCAGCAGCGTATCAGGGGGAAGGACCGGGGAGCTGTTTTTT. It specifies CASSVSGGRTGELFF. The rearrangement uses TRBV9 and TRBJ2-2; 7 nucleotides line up with TRBD1. The CDR3 length is 15 residues. Germline V gives CDR1 SGDLS, CDR2 YYNGEE. Trimming cost V 1 base and J 5 bases; bases outside gene matches: 5.

The chain links TRBV10-3 to TRBJ1-2; 10 nucleotides line up with TRBD1. The V segment lost 8 bases and the J segment 3 bases; nucleotides outside the gene matches: 12. The CDR3 totals 16 residues. Per the germline V gene, CDR1 is ENHRY and CDR2 is SYGVKD. The CDR3 DNA reads TGTGCCATCTCTAGTCTGACAGGGGGCTCGGACTATGGCTACACCTTC. Encoded protein: CAISSLTGGSDYGYTF.

V gene TRBV27 combines with J gene TRBJ2-2, with 9 bases matching TRBD2. Germline values: CDR1 MNHEY, CDR2 SMNVEV (reference sequence). This CDR3 has 19 amino acids. Trimming took 4 bases from V and 6 from J; bases not matched to a gene: 18. The CDR3 spells CASSYGTSLEKQKSGELFF. The CDR3 DNA reads as TGTGCCAGCAGTTATGGGACTAGCCTCGAGAAACAAAAGTCCGGGGAGCTGTTTTTT.

V gene TRBV30 combines with J gene TRBJ1-2, with TRBD1 matching over 10 bases. The CDR3 runs to 14 residues. V shed 5 bases, J shed 6 bases, and the junction held 9 bases outside the gene matches. Germline CDR1 and CDR2: GTSNPN and SVGIG (reference sequence). CDR3 in amino acids: CAWVWDRGSDGYTF. CDR3 DNA: TGTGCCTGGGTTTGGGACAGGGGAAGTGATGGCTACACCTTC.

J is TRBJ2-7 and V is TRBV6-6; 7 bases line up with TRBD1. The ends lost 9 bases at V and 0 bases at J; junction bases unmatched: 11. Germline CDR1 and CDR2: MNHNY and SVGAGI (reference sequence). CDR3 size: 15 residues. CDR3 nucleotide sequence: TGTGCCAGTCACCTCAGACAGGGCACCTCCTACGAGCAGTACTTC. Encoded protein: CASHLRQGTSYEQYF.

V gene TRBV7-9 combines with J gene TRBJ2-3; tentative D call: TRBD2 (6 bases). Germline V CDR1 and CDR2: SEHNR, FQNEAQ (reference sequence). This CDR3 is 15 amino acids long. The ends were cut back, 8 bases at V and 2 bases at J, with 17 bases in the middle. DNA of the CDR3: TGTGCCAGCTCTTACGCGGGCGGGAACACAGATACGCAGTATTTT. It encodes CASSYAGGNTDTQYF.

There are a few counts of this clone. The V and J genes are TRBV5-5 and TRBJ2-1, with TRBD2 as a possible D gene (5 bases). Trimming left V 5 bases short and J 4 bases short, with 16 bases between. Germline loops: CDR1 SGHKS, CDR2 YYEKEE (reference sequence). There are 15 residues in the CDR3. CDR3 coding DNA: TGTGCCAGCAGTTTAGAGGGAGTTAGTTACAATGAGCAGTTCTTC. Encoded protein: CASSLEGVSYNEQFF.

This clone was seen only once. The chain couples TRBV9 to TRBJ2-2, with D maybe TRBD1 (5 bases). The germline gives CDR1 SGDLS, CDR2 YYNGEE. The CDR3 is 15 residues long. Trimming took off 0 bases at V and 3 bases at J, with 9 bases between the two ends. This CDR3 reads CASSVVGVDTGELFF. CDR3 coding DNA: TGTGCCAGCAGCGTAGTAGGGGTTGACACCGGGGAGCTGTTTTTT.

This clone was detected only once. The V gene is TRBV9, the J gene TRBJ2-1; 9 bases map to TRBD2. CDR1 is SGDLS and CDR2 is YYNGEE in the germline V gene. The CDR3 loop spans 15 amino acids. V was clipped by 6 bases and J by 0 bases; unmatched bases: 4. The CDR3: CASTSSGNSYNEQFF. The CDR3 nucleotides are TGTGCCAGCACCTCTAGCGGGAACTCCTACAATGAGCAGTTCTTC. The complete variable domain, with remaining parts taken from reference TRBV9 and TRBJ2-1, reads DSGVTQTPKHLITATGQRVTLRCSPRSGDLSVYWYQQSLDQGLQFLIQYYNGEERAKGNILERFSAQQFPDLHSELNLSSLELGDSALYFCASTSSGNSYNEQFFGPGTRLTVL.

The chain is built from TRBV5-6 and TRBJ2-2, with D tentatively TRBD1 (5 bases). Germline-derived CDR1 and CDR2 are SGHDT and YYEEEE. Trimming cost V 3 bases and J 1 base, with 16 bases left between them. This CDR3 has 17 amino acids. The CDR3: CASSSFSRVKNTGELFF. In nucleotides, the CDR3 is TGTGCCAGCAGCTCATTTAGCAGGGTAAAGAACACCGGGGAGCTGTTTTTT.

The table lists this clone with a few counts. The gene calls are TRBV6-5 and TRBJ2-2, with D possibly TRBD2 on 5 matching bases. This CDR3 region has 15 residues. V gave up 6 bases and J gave up 6 bases, with 17 bases separating them. CDR1 and CDR2 from the germline V gene are MNHEY and SVGAGI. CDR3 residues: CASRRGVTRAGELFF. The CDR3 DNA is TGTGCCAGCAGACGGGGAGTAACTAGGGCCGGGGAGCTGTTTTTT.

This chain joins TRBV28 and TRBJ2-2, with D unresolved. Deletions cut 11 bases from V and 4 bases from J, with 8 bases between. Per the germline V gene, CDR1 is MDHEN and CDR2 is SYDVKM. The CDR3 has 11 residues. In nucleotides, the CDR3 is TGTGCCTCCCGAGGCACCGGGGAGCTGTTTTTT. Encoded protein: CASRGTGELFF.

The chain carries TRBV5-8 and TRBJ2-1, with 9 bases matching TRBD1. Germline trimming cut 6 bases from V and 3 bases from J; bases unmatched to any gene: 4. The CDR3 spans 14 residues. CDR1 and CDR2 (germline): SGHTS, YDEGEE. CDR3 coding DNA: TGTGCCAGCATCGGGACAGGGTACTACAATGAGCAGTTCTTC. Translated, it gives CASIGTGYYNEQFF.

The chain uses TRBV28 and TRBJ1-4; D is undetermined. The CDR3 length is 15 residues. V was shortened by 6 bases and J by 2 bases, with 13 bases between the two germline ends. Germline lookup yields CDR1 MDHEN and CDR2 SYDVKM. Written as DNA, the CDR3 is TGTGCCAGCAGCGGCGGGATATTGACTAATGAAAAACTGTTTTTT. The encoded protein is CASSGGILTNEKLFF.

In its sample, this clone was seen once. The chain joins TRBV28 to TRBJ2-3; TRBD2 is a possible D gene (7 bases). CDR1 and CDR2 (germline): MDHEN, SYDVKM. Trimming removed 4 bases at V and 1 base at J, with 12 bases between. This CDR3 region has 15 residues. CDR3 DNA sequence: TGTGCCAGCAGTTCTTGGGGGGGCCGCACAGATACGCAGTATTTT. Amino acids: CASSSWGGRTDTQYF.

The chain joins TRBV7-9 to TRBJ2-7, with 11 bases aligning to TRBD2. J lost 3 bases, V lost 4 bases, and 8 bases had no gene match. Germline assignment: CDR1 SEHNR and CDR2 FQNEAQ (reference sequence). The CDR3 covers 16 residues. The CDR3 reads CASSSLSGRALYEQYF. CDR3 sequence (DNA): TGTGCCAGCAGCTCCCTTAGCGGGAGGGCCCTCTACGAGCAGTACTTC.

The V and J genes are TRBV4-1 and TRBJ1-6; no clear D. CDR3 length: 15 residues. The V end was cut by 1 base, the J end by 10 bases, with 14 bases between. Germline CDR1 reads MGHRA; CDR2 reads YSYEKL. DNA for the CDR3: TGCGCCAGCAGCCAAGGCAAGGAGCAGTTATCACCCCTCCACTTT. It translates to CASSQGKEQLSPLHF.

The chain is built from TRBV7-6 and TRBJ2-7; 13 bases fit TRBD2. V shed 2 bases and J 4 bases; nucleotides not matched to a gene: 8. CDR3 length: 17 amino acids. CDR1 SGHVS and CDR2 FNYEAQ come from the germline V gene. The CDR3 DNA is TGTGCCAGCAGCTTAACCCCCAGGACTAGCGGGGGTTACGAGCAGTACTTC. Translating gives CASSLTPRTSGGYEQYF.

The chain carries TRBV15 and TRBJ2-7; a weak D match, TRBD2 (6 bases). Trimming took 6 bases from V and 6 from J, leaving 15 bases between them. Germline V gene lookup returns CDR1 LNHNV and CDR2 YYDKDF (reference sequence). This CDR3 contains 13 residues. DNA of the CDR3: TGTGCCACCAGTCCTCTGAACGGGGGCGAGCAGTACTTC. Its translation is CATSPLNGGEQYF.

The chain has TRBV4-3 and TRBJ1-1; D remains ambiguous. With 0 bases removed from V and 1 base from J, the gap between germline ends came to 6 bases. Germline lookup yields CDR1 LGHNA and CDR2 YSLEER. This CDR3 comprises 14 residues. The CDR3 region has the DNA TGCGCCAGCAGCCAAGATTACAGGAACACTGAAGCTTTCTTT. This translates into CASSQDYRNTEAFF.

V is TRBV9 and J is TRBJ1-2; TRBD1 agrees at 9 bases. V was clipped by 4 bases and J by 0 bases; unmatched bases: 7. CDR3 length: 16 residues. Germline CDR1 is SGDLS and CDR2 is YYNGEE. CDR3 nucleotides: TGTGCCAGCAGCCCTTGGACAGGGGCCACTAACTATGGCTACACCTTC. Its translation: CASSPWTGATNYGYTF.

This clone was counted between two and nine times. This chain uses TRBV2 with TRBJ2-5; 7 positions match TRBD2. CDR1 is SNHLY and CDR2 is FYNNEI in the germline V gene. The length of the CDR3 is 16 residues. J gave up 5 bases and V 6 bases, and 15 bases lay outside the gene matches. This CDR3 is CASSDPPGGGLETQYF. In nucleotides, the CDR3 is TGTGCCAGCAGCGACCCCCCTGGGGGAGGGTTGGAGACCCAGTACTTC.

The V and J genes are TRBV4-3 and TRBJ2-2; a possible D gene is TRBD1 (6 bases). CDR1 and CDR2 from the germline V gene are LGHNA and YSLEER. V was cut by 5 bases and J by 3 bases, with 16 bases left in between. The CDR3 extends over 16 amino acids. The CDR3 DNA is TGCGCCAGCAGCGGCAGCCCAGGGGAATACACCGGGGAGCTGTTTTTT. Its protein is CASSGSPGEYTGELFF.

This chain uses TRBV5-1 with TRBJ2-7, with TRBD2 matching over 7 bases. Germline V CDR1 and CDR2: SGHRS, YFSETQ. The CDR3 is 15 residues long. V was pared by 1 base and J by 7 bases, with 11 bases of the junction left unmatched. In DNA form, the CDR3 reads TGCGCCAGCAGCTTGATGGCGCGGGGGTCACAAGAGCAGTACTTC. Translation: CASSLMARGSQEQYF.

The chain combines TRBV7-2 with TRBJ1-5; TRBD1 matches at 7 bases. This CDR3 has 14 amino acids. Germline assignment: CDR1 SGHTA and CDR2 FQGNSA. V lost 5 bases and J lost 1; bases outside the gene matches: 2. The CDR3 sequence: CASSPQGSNQPQHF. The CDR3, as DNA: TGTGCCAGCAGCCCACAGGGGAGCAATCAGCCCCAGCATTTT.